The 7 T cell receptor beta chains below were found in one sample sequenced in a study of OX40 agonist ivuxolimab in advanced cancers. Sequencing used immunoSEQ multiplex PCR; TCRdb keeps in-frame clones, though not all of them. The data show about 81,000 clones, with 75% to 90% seen just once and about 0.22% held by the top ten. The material sequenced was CD4+ or CD8+ T cells sorted from blood, taken in a trial of the OX40 agonist ivuxolimab. The receptors stem from an adult with an advanced solid tumor such as melanoma, head and neck, liver or kidney cancer.

The V gene is TRBV12-5, the J gene TRBJ2-1; D is perhaps TRBD1 (7 bases). Germline V CDR1 and CDR2: LGHNT, FRNRAP. V shed 8 bases and J shed 7 bases, with 18 bases lying between them. CDR3 size: 14 residues. The CDR3 DNA sequence: TGTGCTAGTACCGGGAGCTCAGGGGGTAATGAGCAGTTCTTC. It encodes CASTGSSGGNEQFF.

This clone was picked up a small number of times. CDR3 DNA: TGCGCCAGCAGCCCGGGACGGGGGGAACTAGGTAATGAAAAACTGTTTTTT. It codes for CASSPGRGELGNEKLFF. The chain uses TRBV4-1 and TRBJ1-4; tentatively, D is TRBD1 (5 bases). The CDR3 length is 17 residues. The germline V and J ends were trimmed by 4 bases and 4 bases, with 19 bases remaining between them. Looked up from germline, CDR1 is MGHRA and CDR2 is YSYEKL.

V and J are TRBV7-2 and TRBJ2-6, with 8 bases fitting TRBD2. V lost 1 base and J lost 10; bases outside the gene matches: 6. Germline V gene data show CDR1 as SGHTA and CDR2 as FQGNSA. This CDR3 spans 15 amino acids. Written as DNA, the CDR3 is TGTGCCAGCAGCTTAGGCGGGGGGTATAGAAACGTCCTGACTTTC. It is translated as CASSLGGGYRNVLTF.

The sample holds one count of this clone. This chain links TRBV19 with TRBJ2-3; no clear D. Germline CDR1 and CDR2: LNHDA and SQIVND (reference sequence). Deletions cut 5 bases from V and 2 bases from J, with 14 bases between. The length of the CDR3 is 15 residues. CDR3 residues: CASSLRSRLTDTQYF. The CDR3 DNA sequence: TGTGCCAGTAGTCTGAGATCGCGGCTCACAGATACGCAGTATTTT.

The gene calls are TRBV9 and TRBJ1-3; 8 bases agree with TRBD1. J was trimmed by 0 bases and V by 7 bases; bases with no gene match: 6. The length of the CDR3 is 15 residues. The germline V gene has CDR1 SGDLS and CDR2 YYNGEE. CDR3 nucleotide sequence: TGTGCCAGCGGCGGACAGGGACGCTCTGGAAACACCATATATTTT. It yields the protein CASGGQGRSGNTIYF.

The chain couples TRBV5-1 to TRBJ1-1; no firm D call. This CDR3 has 14 amino acids. V was cut by 0 bases and J by 1 base, with 7 bases left in between. The V gene's germline CDR1 is SGHRS and CDR2 YFSETQ. CDR3 residues: CASSLEHGNTEAFF. Here the CDR3 DNA reads TGCGCCAGCAGCTTGGAGCATGGGAACACTGAAGCTTTCTTT.

The J gene is TRBJ1-2, the V gene TRBV5-1; 10 bases are shared with TRBD1. The J segment lost 10 bases and the V segment lost 1 base, leaving 13 bases of the junction unmatched. Germline loops: CDR1 SGHRS, CDR2 YFSETQ. The CDR3 is made up of 16 amino acids. The CDR3 loop is CASSLLPLGQGKDYTF. The CDR3 DNA sequence: TGCGCCAGCAGCTTGCTTCCCTTGGGACAGGGGAAAGACTACACCTTC.